Following are 24 T cell receptor beta chains from one sample sequenced in a study of PD-L1 blockade in urothelial cancer. Here immunoSEQ multiplex PCR was the method, and the copy in TCRdb shows in-frame clones only, minus some. The sample includes 100,000 or so clones, around 85% seen only once; the top ten take 2% to 3%. The sequenced sample was PBMCs, obtained around atezolizumab (anti-PD-L1) treatment. The receptors derive from a man aged 50 or older with urothelial cancer.

The V and J genes are TRBV5-4 and TRBJ2-3; unclear D gene. V was pared by 3 bases and J by 6 bases, with 8 bases between. CDR1 is SGHNT and CDR2 is YYREEE in the germline V gene (reference sequence). CDR3 length equals 12 residues. The CDR3 DNA reads TGTGCCAGCAGCTCGTCCGGGGATACGCAGTATTTT. This encodes CASSSSGDTQYF.

The rearrangement links TRBV15 to TRBJ2-2, with no clear D. Germline V CDR1 and CDR2: LNHNV, YYDKDF (reference sequence). This CDR3 comprises 13 residues. Trimming took 3 bases from V and 7 from J, leaving 9 bases between them. The CDR3 spells CATSSLRSGELFF. The CDR3 nucleotides read TGTGCCACCAGCAGCCTTAGAAGCGGGGAGCTGTTTTTT.

The gene calls are TRBV21-1 and TRBJ2-5; the table assigns TRBD1, which was not confirmed against the DNA. TRBV21-1 is deemed a pseudogene. The CDR3 loop spans 15 amino acids. In DNA form, the CDR3 reads TGTGCCAGCAGCAAAGCGTGGGCAGGACAAGAGACCCAGTACTTC. As protein: CASSKAWAGQETQYF.

The chain is built from TRBV2 and TRBJ2-4; a possible D gene is TRBD1 (6 bases). Per germline, CDR1 SNHLY and CDR2 FYNNEI. Trimming stripped 3 bases from V and 2 bases from J, with 14 bases between. The CDR3 is 16 residues long. CDR3 in amino acids: CASSDLQGISKNIQYF. The CDR3 DNA follows: TGTGCCAGCAGTGACCTACAGGGAATATCCAAAAACATTCAGTACTTC.

This rearrangement joins TRBV4-2 to TRBJ2-6, with 8 bases identical to TRBD1. Germline V CDR1 and CDR2: LGHNA, YNFKEQ. This CDR3 has 18 amino acids. V was pared by 3 bases and J by 3 bases, with 10 bases of the junction left unmatched. The CDR3 sequence: CASSQVEQGVGGANVLTF. In DNA, the CDR3 is TGTGCCAGCAGCCAGGTTGAACAGGGGGTTGGTGGGGCCAACGTCCTGACTTTC.

The chain's CDR3 is CASSFSPSQDTQYF. The CDR3 DNA reads TGTGCCAGCAGCTTTAGCCCTTCACAAGATACGCAGTATTTT. The chain links TRBV13 to TRBJ2-3; D gene ambiguous. The CDR3 sequence is 14 residues long. The germline gives CDR1 PRHDT, CDR2 FYEKMQ (reference sequence). The germline V and J ends were trimmed by 3 bases and 5 bases, with 12 bases remaining between them.

There are a few counts of this clone. The V and J genes are TRBV2 and TRBJ1-2, with a weak D call TRBD1 (6 bases). V was clipped by 7 bases and J by 8 bases, with 23 bases between them. CDR3 length equals 15 residues. Germline V gene data show CDR1 as SNHLY and CDR2 as FYNNEI. This chain's CDR3 is CASTLVQGGALGYTF. The CDR3, as DNA: TGTGCCAGCACTCTCGTACAGGGTGGGGCCCTAGGCTACACCTTC.

CDR3 residues: CASSQDFGETQYF. The CDR3 coding sequence is TGTGCCAGCAGCCAAGATTTCGGGGAGACCCAGTACTTC. This chain uses TRBV4-2 with TRBJ2-5; D uncertain. Germline V gives CDR1 LGHNA, CDR2 YNFKEQ. The CDR3 has 13 amino acids. V was trimmed by 0 bases and J by 5 bases, leaving 7 bases between them.

V and J are TRBV11-2 and TRBJ2-1; 7 positions agree with TRBD2. From germline, CDR1 is SGHAT and CDR2 FQNNGV. The length of the CDR3 is 14 residues. The V segment lost 4 bases and the J segment 10 bases; nucleotides outside the gene matches: 10. In nucleotides, the CDR3 is TGTGCCAGCAGCTCACCCCCGGGGGGAGGGGAGCAGTTCTTC. This sequence encodes CASSSPPGGGEQFF.

This chain connects TRBV5-6 to TRBJ1-1; D gene uncertain. V lost 6 bases and J lost 4, with 16 bases in between. CDR1 SGHDT and CDR2 YYEEEE come from the germline V gene. This CDR3 region has 14 residues. CDR3 sequence reads: CASTLTSGGTEAFF. The CDR3 DNA reads TGTGCCAGCACACTGACATCCGGAGGCACTGAAGCTTTCTTT.

The gene calls are TRBV11-1 and TRBJ2-5, with D tentatively TRBD2 (6 bases). CDR3 length: 15 residues. V lost 1 base to trimming and J lost 3 bases, with 12 bases between them. Germline V gene data show CDR1 as SGHAT and CDR2 as FQDESV (reference sequence). In DNA, the CDR3 is TGTGCCAGCAGCTTAGACGGGCGGGGTGAAGAGACCCAGTACTTC. The encoded protein is CASSLDGRGEETQYF.

The chain employs TRBV7-9 and TRBJ1-2; D perhaps matches TRBD1 (5 bases). The CDR3 has 14 residues. Trimming stripped 4 bases from V and 6 bases from J, with 15 bases between. CDR1 SEHNR and CDR2 FQNEAQ come from the germline V gene (reference sequence). CDR3 sequence (DNA): TGTGCCAGCAGCTCCCTGGTGGGAGGGGATGGCTACACCTTC. This gives the protein CASSSLVGGDGYTF.

V and J are TRBV9 and TRBJ1-2; D unresolved. Trimming shortened V by 5 bases and J by 3 bases, and 5 bases separated the two germline ends. The CDR3 runs 11 residues. Germline CDR1 reads SGDLS; CDR2 reads YYNGEE. The CDR3 DNA reads as TGTGCCAGCAGGCGGGACTATGGCTACACCTTC. Amino acid sequence: CASRRDYGYTF.

The gene calls are TRBV5-6 and TRBJ2-5; possible D gene TRBD2, 6 bases. CDR3 size: 15 residues. CDR1 SGHDT and CDR2 YYEEEE come from the germline V gene. Trimming pared 0 bases from V and 3 bases from J, leaving 12 bases between. This CDR3 is CASSLAGLGKETQYF. The CDR3 DNA reads as TGTGCCAGCAGCTTGGCGGGACTCGGGAAAGAGACCCAGTACTTC.

The chain carries TRBV6-6 and TRBJ1-5; D is perhaps TRBD1 (5 bases). The V gene's germline CDR1 is MNHNY and CDR2 SVGAGI (reference sequence). V was pared by 4 bases and J by 0 bases, with 7 bases between. The CDR3 covers 14 residues. CDR3: CASSSGYSNQPQHF. The CDR3 DNA sequence: TGTGCCAGCAGTTCAGGGTATAGCAATCAGCCCCAGCATTTT.

This clone was counted once. The rearrangement uses TRBV6-5 and TRBJ2-7; D is possibly TRBD2 (6 bases). Trimming took 2 bases from V and 5 from J, leaving 16 bases between them. The CDR3 spans 15 residues. From germline, CDR1 is MNHEY and CDR2 SVGAGI. The CDR3 loop is CASSYQEGTVHEQYF. The CDR3 DNA follows: TGTGCCAGCAGTTACCAGGAGGGTACCGTCCACGAGCAGTACTTC.

V gene TRBV6-5 combines with J gene TRBJ2-2; a weak D match, TRBD1 (5 bases). Germline CDR1 and CDR2: MNHEY and SVGAGI. The V gene lost 4 bases and the J gene lost 3 bases, with 12 bases spanning the gap. The CDR3 contains 15 residues. The DNA of the CDR3 is TGTGCCAGCAGTTCTCCCAGGGCGCACACCGGGGAGCTGTTTTTT. Encoded protein: CASSSPRAHTGELFF.

The chain links TRBV7-2 to TRBJ1-1; TRBD1 matches at 10 bases. The germline CDR1 and CDR2 sequences are SGHTA and FQGNSA. This CDR3 is built from 14 residues. J lost 6 bases, V lost 2 bases, and 3 bases had no gene match. The CDR3 reads CASSLWGTGAEAFF. The CDR3 DNA reads TGTGCCAGCAGCTTATGGGGGACAGGGGCTGAAGCTTTCTTT.

The chain has TRBV27 and TRBJ1-6; 8 nucleotides match TRBD1. The germline CDR1 and CDR2 sequences are MNHEY and SMNVEV (reference sequence). V was clipped by 3 bases and J by 7 bases; unmatched bases: 2. The CDR3 covers 14 residues. CDR3 in amino acids: CASSLQGANSPLHF. In DNA form, the CDR3 reads TGTGCCAGCAGTTTGCAGGGGGCAAATTCACCCCTCCACTTT.

The chain links TRBV14 to TRBJ1-6; no definite D call. The CDR3 length is 15 residues. Germline V lookup: CDR1 SGHDN, CDR2 FVKESK. V dropped 2 bases and J dropped 12 bases, with 17 bases sitting between them. The CDR3 sequence: CASSQHDARGVPLHF. CDR3 DNA: TGTGCCAGCAGCCAACATGACGCCCGAGGTGTACCCCTCCACTTT.

This chain uses TRBV4-1 with TRBJ2-7; 7 positions match TRBD2. Unmatched junction bases numbered 19, after V lost 0 bases and J lost 5 bases. The CDR3 spans 19 residues. Germline CDR1 MGHRA, CDR2 YSYEKL. The CDR3 loop reads CASSQEPYHKRDFGDEQYF. The CDR3 bases are TGCGCCAGCAGCCAAGAACCATATCATAAGCGGGATTTCGGAGACGAGCAGTACTTC.

V usage is TRBV30 and J usage is TRBJ1-4; D may be TRBD1 (5 bases). The CDR3 extends over 14 amino acids. Germline CDR1 and CDR2: GTSNPN and SVGIG (reference sequence). V lost 1 base to trimming and J lost 1 base, with 7 bases between them. This CDR3 reads CAWSGGGTNEKLFF. In nucleotides, the CDR3 is TGTGCCTGGAGTGGCGGGGGAACTAATGAAAAACTGTTTTTT.

V and J are TRBV10-3 and TRBJ2-7; possible D gene TRBD2, 6 bases. V gave up 2 bases and J gave up 4 bases, with 12 bases separating them. CDR3 length: 14 amino acids. Germline loops: CDR1 ENHRY, CDR2 SYGVKD. Here the CDR3 reads CAISERERGYEQYF. In DNA, the CDR3 is TGTGCCATCAGTGAGCGGGAGAGAGGGTACGAGCAGTACTTC.

CDR3 DNA sequence: TGTGCCAGCAGCTTACAGGGAAGGATTGGCTACGAGCAGTACTTC. Translated: CASSLQGRIGYEQYF. The chain recombines TRBV5-4 with TRBJ2-7; D is perhaps TRBD1 (6 bases). The CDR3 extends over 15 amino acids. Germline assignment: CDR1 SGHNT and CDR2 YYREEE (reference sequence). Trimming took 2 bases from V and 3 from J, leaving 15 bases between them.